This T cell receptor beta chain was sequenced during a study of HIV-infected patients and healthy controls. From the 5' RACE reads, TCRdb called clonotypes with MiXCR, one entry per CDR3 protein. The sample lists 70,000 or so distinct CDR3 sequences, less than 20% occurring once. The germline V gene encodes CDR1 SGHNT and CDR2 YYREEE (reference sequence). The CDR3 has 14 amino acids. J gave up 0 bases and V 4 bases, and 3 bases lay outside the gene matches. The table lists this clonotype with many counts. The origin of this receptor is a human donor in good health. The J gene is TRBJ2-7, the V gene TRBV5-4, with 8 bases aligning to TRBD2. Sequenced input: CD4+ T cells from blood. CDR3 in amino acids: CASSGGTSSYEQYF. The CDR3 nucleotides are TGTGCCAGCAGCGGCGGGACTAGCTCCTACGAGCAGTACTTC. Based on the CDR3 plus reference TRBV5-4 and TRBJ2-7, the full variable domain is ETGVTQSPTHLIKTRGQQVTLRCSSQSGHNTVSWYQQALGQGPQFIFQYYREEENGRGNFPPRFSGLQFPNYSSELNVNALELDDSALYLCASSGGTSSYEQYFGPGTRLTVT.